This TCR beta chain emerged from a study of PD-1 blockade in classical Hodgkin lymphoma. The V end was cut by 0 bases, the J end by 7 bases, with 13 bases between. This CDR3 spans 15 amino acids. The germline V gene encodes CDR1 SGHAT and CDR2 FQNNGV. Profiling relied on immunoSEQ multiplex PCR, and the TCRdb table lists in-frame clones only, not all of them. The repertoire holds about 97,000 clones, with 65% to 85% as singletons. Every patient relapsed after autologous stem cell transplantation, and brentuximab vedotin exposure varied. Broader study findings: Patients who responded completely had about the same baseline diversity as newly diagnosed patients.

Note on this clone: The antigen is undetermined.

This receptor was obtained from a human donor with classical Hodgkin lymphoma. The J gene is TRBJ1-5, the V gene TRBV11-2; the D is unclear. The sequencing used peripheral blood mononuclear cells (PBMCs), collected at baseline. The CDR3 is CASSLDGSEGQPQHF. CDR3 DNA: TGTGCCAGCAGCTTAGATGGGTCGGAAGGGCAGCCCCAGCATTTT.